This T cell receptor (beta chain) appears in the sequencing data of a study of prognosis after radiotherapy for stage I lung cancer. Study-level background: Medical inoperability applied to all of the non-small cell lung cancer patients. Tumor type comprised squamous cell carcinoma in over 5 patients and adenocarcinoma in twelve.

Study-wide points: In patients who developed distant metastases, Shannon entropy measured after stereotactic body radiation therapy was lower, and baseline Shannon entropy was not associated with metastases. Median unique TCR clones dropped from around 10,000 to 6,900 after stereotactic body radiation therapy.

With two-round multiplex PCR, TCR beta CDR3 sequences were amplified from genomic DNA. The first PCR round targeted every TRBV and TRBJ gene with specific primers. TCRdb reprocessed the multiplex PCR reads via MiXCR and lists one record per CDR3 protein. The sample records about 14,000 distinct CDR3 sequences, 25% to 40% being singletons. The V gene lost 7 bases and the J gene lost 5 bases, with 14 bases spanning the gap. CDR1 and CDR2 from the germline V gene are LNHDA and SQIVND (reference sequence). CDR3 length equals 14 residues. Concerning this clonotype itself: What it binds is unknown.

This TCR came from a donor aged 50 or older with non-small cell lung cancer. This specimen was PBMCs, taken before or after stereotactic body radiation therapy (not recorded which). The chain has TRBV19 and TRBJ2-2; D tentatively reads TRBD1 or TRBD2 (6 bases each). CDR3 coding DNA: TGTGCCAGTAATCCGGGGGCGGGGACCGGGGAGCTGTTTTTT. It translates to CASNPGAGTGELFF.